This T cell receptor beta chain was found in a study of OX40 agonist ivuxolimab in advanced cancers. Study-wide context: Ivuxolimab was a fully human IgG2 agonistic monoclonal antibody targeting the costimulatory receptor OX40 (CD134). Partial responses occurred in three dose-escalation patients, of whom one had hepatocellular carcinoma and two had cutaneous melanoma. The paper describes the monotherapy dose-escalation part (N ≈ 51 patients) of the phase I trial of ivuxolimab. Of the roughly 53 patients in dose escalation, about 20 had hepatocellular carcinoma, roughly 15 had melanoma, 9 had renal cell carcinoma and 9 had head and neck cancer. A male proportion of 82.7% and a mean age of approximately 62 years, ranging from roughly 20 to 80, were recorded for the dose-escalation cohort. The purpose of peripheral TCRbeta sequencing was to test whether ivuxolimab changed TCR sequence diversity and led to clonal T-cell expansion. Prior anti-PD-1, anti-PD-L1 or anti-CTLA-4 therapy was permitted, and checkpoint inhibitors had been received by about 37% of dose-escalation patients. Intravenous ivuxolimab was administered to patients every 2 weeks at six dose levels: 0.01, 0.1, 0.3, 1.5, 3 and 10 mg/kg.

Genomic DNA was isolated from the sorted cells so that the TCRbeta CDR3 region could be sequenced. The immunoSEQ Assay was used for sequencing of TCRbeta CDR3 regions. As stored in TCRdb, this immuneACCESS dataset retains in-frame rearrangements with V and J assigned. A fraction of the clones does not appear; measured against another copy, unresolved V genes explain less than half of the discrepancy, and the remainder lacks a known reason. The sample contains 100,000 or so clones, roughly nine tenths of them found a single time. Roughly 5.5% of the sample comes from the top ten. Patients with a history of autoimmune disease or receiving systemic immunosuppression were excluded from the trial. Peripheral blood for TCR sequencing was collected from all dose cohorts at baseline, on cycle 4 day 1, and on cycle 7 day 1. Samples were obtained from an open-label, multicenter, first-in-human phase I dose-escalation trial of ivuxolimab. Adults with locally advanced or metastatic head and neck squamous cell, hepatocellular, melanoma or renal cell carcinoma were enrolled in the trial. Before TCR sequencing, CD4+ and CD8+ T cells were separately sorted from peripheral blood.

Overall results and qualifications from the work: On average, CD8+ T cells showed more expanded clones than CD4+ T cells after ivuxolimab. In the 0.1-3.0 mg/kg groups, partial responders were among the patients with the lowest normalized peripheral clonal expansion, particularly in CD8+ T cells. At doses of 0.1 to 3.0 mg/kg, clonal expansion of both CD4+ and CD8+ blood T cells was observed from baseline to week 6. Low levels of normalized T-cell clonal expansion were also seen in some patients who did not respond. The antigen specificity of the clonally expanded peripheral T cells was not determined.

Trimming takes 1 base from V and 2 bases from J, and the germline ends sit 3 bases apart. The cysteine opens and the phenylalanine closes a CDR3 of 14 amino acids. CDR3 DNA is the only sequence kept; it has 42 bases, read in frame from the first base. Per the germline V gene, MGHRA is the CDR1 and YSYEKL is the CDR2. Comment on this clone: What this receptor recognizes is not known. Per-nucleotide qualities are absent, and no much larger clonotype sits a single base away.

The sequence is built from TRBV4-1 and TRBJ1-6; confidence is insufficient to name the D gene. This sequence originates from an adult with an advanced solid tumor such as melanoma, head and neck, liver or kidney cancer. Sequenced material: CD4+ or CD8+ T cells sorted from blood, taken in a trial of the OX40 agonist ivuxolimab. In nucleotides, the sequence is TGCGCCAGCAGCCAAGGGCCCTATAATTCACCCCTCCACTTT. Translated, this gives CASSQGPYNSPLHF.